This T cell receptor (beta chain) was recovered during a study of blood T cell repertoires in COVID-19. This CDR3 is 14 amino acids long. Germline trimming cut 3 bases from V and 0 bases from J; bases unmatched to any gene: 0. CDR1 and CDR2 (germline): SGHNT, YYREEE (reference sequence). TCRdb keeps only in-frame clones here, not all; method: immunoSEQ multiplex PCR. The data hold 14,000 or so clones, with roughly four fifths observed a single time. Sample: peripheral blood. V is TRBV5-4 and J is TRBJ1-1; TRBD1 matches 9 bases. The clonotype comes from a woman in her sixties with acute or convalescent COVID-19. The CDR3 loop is CASSWTGVNTEAFF. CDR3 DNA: TGTGCCAGCAGCTGGACAGGGGTGAACACTGAAGCTTTCTTT.